The TCR beta chain under discussion was sequenced for a study of PD-L1 blockade in urothelial cancer. Study information: The analyses of blood took place 3 weeks (second dose) and 6 weeks after treatment start. Median T cell yield from blood was roughly 140,000. General study findings and limits: Those with durable benefit had larger increases in tumor-associated blood clones at 3 weeks.

Synthetic TCR analog templates were spiked into each PCR. The table came from immunoSEQ multiplex PCR; TCRdb's copy has only in-frame clones and leaves some out. Among under 40,000 clones listed, around nine tenths were seen once. Trimming cost V 9 bases and J 0 bases; bases outside gene matches: 6. Per the germline V gene, CDR1 is MDHEN and CDR2 is SYDVKM. This CDR3 contains 14 residues. Worth noting for this clone: The antigen remains undetermined.

Material: PBMCs, obtained around atezolizumab (anti-PD-L1) treatment. The sequence derives from a man aged 55 to 70 with urothelial cancer. This chain joins TRBV28 and TRBJ2-7; 9 nucleotides match TRBD1. As DNA, the CDR3 is TGTGCCAGTTTGGGGACAGGGCGCTCCTACGAGCAGTACTTC. Translated: CASLGTGRSYEQYF. The variable domain in full, with the rest retrieved from reference TRBV28 and TRBJ2-7, is DVKVTQSSRYLVKRTGEKVFLECVQDMDHENMFWYRQDPGLGLRLIYFSYDVKMKEKGDIPEGYSVSREKKERFSLILESASTNQTSMYLCASLGTGRSYEQYFGPGTRLTVT.